Listed here are 10 T cell receptor beta chains from one sample, sequenced in a study of cytomegalovirus exposure and HLA in healthy donors. The study ran its PCR with 60 Vbeta and 13 Jbeta primers. Sequenced by immunoSEQ multiplex PCR; TCRdb stores in-frame clones only, minus some. The data show approximately 40,000 clones, roughly 81% seen once. The sequenced material came from PBMCs. The receptors stem from a woman in her forties in good health and CMV-seronegative.

This chain links TRBV2 with TRBJ2-1; 8 nucleotides match TRBD1. Germline V gives CDR1 SNHLY, CDR2 FYNNEI. This CDR3 is 17 amino acids long. V was clipped by 2 bases and J by 8 bases; unmatched bases: 14. The CDR3 loop is CASSETGLGQASDEQFF. CDR3 coding DNA: TGTGCCAGCAGTGAAACCGGACTGGGACAGGCTTCGGATGAGCAGTTCTTC.

This clone was observed a few times. Other DNA sequences in the same sample also yield this CDR3. The chain employs TRBV5-8 and TRBJ1-6, with D perhaps matching TRBD1 (5 bases). Germline V lookup: CDR1 SGHTS, CDR2 YDEGEE. Trimming left V 0 bases short and J 6 bases short, with 7 bases between. This CDR3 contains 14 residues. CDR3 nucleotides: TGTGCCAGCAGCTTGGCAGGGTTTAATTCACCCCTCCACTTT. It is translated as CASSLAGFNSPLHF.

This clone was detected only once. The chain carries TRBV6-4 and TRBJ2-1; TRBD1 is a possible D gene (5 bases). V lost 11 bases and J lost 2, with 16 bases in between. The germline V gene encodes CDR1 MRHNA and CDR2 SNTAGT. The CDR3 consists of 14 residues. For the CDR3, the DNA is TGTGCCGCCCCGCAGGGCGTCCCCTACAATGAGCAGTTCTTC. This gives the protein CAAPQGVPYNEQFF.

The J gene is TRBJ2-1, the V gene TRBV28; 14 bases line up with TRBD2. V lost 8 bases to trimming and J lost 4 bases; unmatched junction nucleotides: 4. There are 15 residues in the CDR3. CDR1 MDHEN and CDR2 SYDVKM come from the germline V gene. The CDR3 DNA sequence: TGTGCCAGCGGACTAGCGGGGGGATTTTACAATGAGCAGTTCTTC. Protein product: CASGLAGGFYNEQFF. Looking up the rest from reference TRBV28 and TRBJ2-1 gives the full variable domain: DVKVTQSSRYLVKRTGEKVFLECVQDMDHENMFWYRQDPGLGLRLIYFSYDVKMKEKGDIPEGYSVSREKKERFSLILESASTNQTSMYLCASGLAGGFYNEQFFGPGTRLTVL.

The CDR3 region has the DNA TGTGCCAGCAGTTCGCCGGGACAGGGTCCAGATACGCAGTATTTT. Translation gives CASSSPGQGPDTQYF. The chain combines TRBV5-4 with TRBJ2-3; 9 bases line up with TRBD1. Losses at the gene ends were 5 bases for V and 4 bases for J; bases not matched to a gene: 8. Germline V gene data show CDR1 as SGHNT and CDR2 as YYREEE (reference sequence). This CDR3 spans 15 amino acids.

The chain employs TRBV18 and TRBJ2-5; TRBD2 might be the D (5 bases). V was pared by 4 bases and J by 0 bases, with 12 bases between. The V gene's germline CDR1 is KGHSH and CDR2 LQKENI. The length of the CDR3 is 15 residues. In DNA form, the CDR3 reads TGTGCCAGCTCACGTAGCGCCGGCAACCAAGAGACCCAGTACTTC. Amino acids: CASSRSAGNQETQYF.

The rearrangement uses TRBV9 and TRBJ1-2; tentative D call: TRBD1 (6 bases). CDR3 size: 16 residues. In germline, CDR1 is SGDLS, CDR2 YYNGEE. Trimming took off 7 bases at V and 6 bases at J, with 25 bases between the two ends. The CDR3 is CASVKGQELQGDGYTF. Here the CDR3 DNA reads TGTGCCAGCGTGAAGGGACAAGAGCTTCAAGGGGATGGCTACACCTTC.

The chain has TRBV28 and TRBJ1-5; 12 positions agree with TRBD1. V lost 6 bases to trimming and J lost 7 bases; unmatched junction nucleotides: 10. The CDR3 consists of 16 residues. Germline V lookup: CDR1 MDHEN, CDR2 SYDVKM. CDR3 protein: CASSGTGGAFRQPQHF. CDR3 coding DNA: TGTGCCAGCAGCGGGACAGGGGGCGCGTTCAGGCAGCCCCAGCATTTT.

As DNA, the CDR3 is TGTGCCAGTAGTACCCAGATTGAGGTCACTGAAGCTTTCTTT. This sequence encodes CASSTQIEVTEAFF. The chain uses TRBV19 and TRBJ1-1; D is uncertain. CDR3 length: 14 residues. Germline CDR1 is LNHDA and CDR2 is SQIVND (reference sequence). The germline V and J ends were trimmed by 4 bases and 4 bases, with 13 bases remaining between them.

The rearrangement uses TRBV7-9 and TRBJ2-5, with TRBD2 matching over 14 bases. The CDR3 is 16 residues long. V was clipped by 5 bases and J by 2 bases; unmatched bases: 4. Germline V gene lookup returns CDR1 SEHNR and CDR2 FQNEAQ (reference sequence). The CDR3 nucleotides are TGTGCCAGCAGCCTCGGGACTAGCGGGGGTCAAGAGACCCAGTACTTC. Encoded protein: CASSLGTSGGQETQYF.